These 18 T cell receptor beta chains were all obtained from the same sample, sequenced in a study of early T cells in non-severe SARS-CoV-2 infection. MiXCR, applied by TCRdb to the 5' RACE reads, yields one record per CDR3 protein. This table has roughly 52,000 distinct CDR3 sequences, about 6.4% appearing once. The material was whole blood, obtained at baseline. The receptors stem from an adult who was a healthcare worker with PCR-confirmed SARS-CoV-2 infection or an uninfected control (not recorded which).

This clonotype was found a few times. The chain uses TRBV10-3 and TRBJ2-7, with 9 bases fitting TRBD1. V shed 6 bases and J 3 bases; nucleotides not matched to a gene: 9. CDR1 is ENHRY, CDR2 SYGVKD, per germline. CDR3 length: 15 amino acids. Here the CDR3 DNA reads TGTGCCATCAGCGCCCTGACAGGGGGGGTCTACGAGCAGTACTTC. As protein: CAISALTGGVYEQYF.

The J gene is TRBJ2-7, the V gene TRBV5-1, with D possibly matching TRBD1 (5 bases). CDR3 length: 15 residues. The ends were cut back, 1 base at V and 3 bases at J, with 14 bases in the middle. CDR1 is SGHRS, CDR2 YFSETQ, per germline. This chain's CDR3 is CASSLRLTANYEQYF. The CDR3 DNA is TGCGCCAGCAGCTTGAGATTGACAGCGAACTACGAGCAGTACTTC.

The rearrangement uses TRBV6-6 and TRBJ1-1, with 7 bases that match TRBD1. The CDR3 consists of 15 residues. Germline V gives CDR1 MNHNY, CDR2 SVGAGI (reference sequence). J lost 3 bases, V lost 0 bases, and 4 bases had no gene match. The CDR3: CASSYSTTGDTEAFF. The CDR3 DNA reads as TGTGCCAGCAGTTACTCGACAACAGGGGACACTGAAGCTTTCTTT.

For this clonotype: Possible read error: a much larger clone is one base away. The V call is TRBV29-1, the J call TRBJ2-7; 11 bases agree with TRBD2. The germline V gene has CDR1 SQVTM and CDR2 ANQGSEA. This CDR3 has 13 residues. CDR3: CSVLAGETYGQYF. The CDR3 DNA sequence: TGCAGCGTACTAGCGGGGGAAACCTACGGGCAGTACTTC.

This clonotype has at least ten counts. This rearrangement joins TRBV7-2 to TRBJ2-2; D is undetermined. The CDR3 consists of 17 residues. Germline values: CDR1 SGHTA, CDR2 FQGNSA. The V and J ends lost 2 bases and 3 bases respectively, with 16 bases between them. CDR3 coding DNA: TGTGCCAGCAGCTTACCTAGGACCCCTCGGGACACCGGGGAGCTGTTTTTT. This sequence encodes CASSLPRTPRDTGELFF.

This chain connects TRBV20-1 to TRBJ2-4; 12 bases agree with TRBD2. The ends lost 2 bases at V and 7 bases at J; junction bases unmatched: 3. In germline, CDR1 is DFQATT, CDR2 SNEGSKA (reference sequence). This CDR3 has 14 amino acids. The CDR3 protein is CSARLAGGPNIQYF. CDR3 nucleotide sequence: TGCAGTGCTAGACTAGCGGGGGGGCCTAACATTCAGTACTTC.

The sample holds a few counts of this clonotype. The V and J genes are TRBV20-1 and TRBJ1-3; a weak D match, TRBD1 (6 bases). V lost 5 bases and J lost 0, with 20 bases in between. This CDR3 comprises 17 residues. Germline lookup yields CDR1 DFQATT and CDR2 SNEGSKA (reference sequence). CDR3 region: CSAGNPGHLSSGNTIYF. The CDR3 DNA reads as TGCAGTGCTGGTAATCCGGGACATCTGAGCTCTGGAAACACCATATATTTT.

The V gene is TRBV29-1, the J gene TRBJ2-5, with D perhaps being TRBD1 or TRBD2 (5 bases each). Trimming pared 7 bases from V and 2 bases from J, leaving 17 bases between. The CDR3 is 14 residues long. Germline CDR1 reads SQVTM; CDR2 reads ANQGSEA. CDR3 loop: CSARPSGGQETQYF. CDR3 nucleotides: TGCAGCGCCCGACCGTCTGGGGGACAAGAGACCCAGTACTTC.

The gene calls are TRBV5-1 and TRBJ1-2; D is unclear. This CDR3 spans 13 amino acids. Germline V gene lookup returns CDR1 SGHRS and CDR2 YFSETQ. Trimming shortened V by 4 bases and J by 1 base, and 8 bases separated the two germline ends. This chain's CDR3 is CASSRNGNYGYTF. In DNA, the CDR3 is TGCGCCAGCAGCCGTAACGGTAACTATGGCTACACCTTC.

Concerning this clonotype itself: At one end the junction does not follow the germline gene, possibly because of a read error. V and J are TRBV7-7 and TRBJ2-7; D not certain. Germline V CDR1 and CDR2: SSHAT, FNYEAQ (reference sequence). The CDR3 contains 13 residues. This CDR3 reads CASSLGNSDEQYF. The CDR3 DNA reads TGTGCTAGCAGCTTAGGCAATTCAGACGAGCAGTACTTC.

This clonotype occurred many times. The rearrangement links TRBV12-3 or TRBV12-4 to TRBJ1-2, with D possibly being TRBD1 (5 bases). V was pared by 5 bases and J by 7 bases, with 17 bases between. The CDR3 has 14 residues. The CDR3 is CASSAYGTNRGYTF. The CDR3 nucleotides read TGTGCCAGCAGTGCGTACGGGACGAATCGTGGCTACACCTTC.

The chain links TRBV28 to TRBJ2-4; the D is unclear. Deletions cut 7 bases from V and 0 bases from J, with 16 bases between. The CDR3 covers 16 residues. CDR1 and CDR2 from the germline V gene are MDHEN and SYDVKM. CDR3: CASKGALNLAKNIQYF. CDR3 bases: TGTGCCAGCAAAGGAGCTTTGAATTTAGCCAAAAACATTCAGTACTTC.

This clonotype appeared many times. V gene TRBV4-2 combines with J gene TRBJ1-1, with D unresolved. This CDR3 comprises 14 residues. Germline CDR1 LGHNA, CDR2 YNFKEQ. Trimming pared 4 bases from V and 12 bases from J, leaving 21 bases between. The CDR3 spells CASSREGTALGSFF. The DNA of the CDR3 is TGTGCCAGCAGCCGTGAGGGAACAGCGTTAGGATCTTTCTTT.

The chain employs TRBV12-3 or TRBV12-4 and TRBJ2-1, with 11 bases identical to TRBD2. J was trimmed by 3 bases and V by 7 bases; bases with no gene match: 2. The CDR3 loop spans 14 amino acids. CDR3 sequence reads: CASNGLAGYNEQFF. CDR3 sequence (DNA): TGTGCCAGCAATGGACTAGCGGGCTACAATGAGCAGTTCTTC.

This chain connects TRBV10-3 to TRBJ2-3; tentative D call: TRBD1 (6 bases). The V end lost 6 bases, the J end lost 12 bases, and 16 bases lay between the germline ends. CDR3 size: 12 residues. The germline gives CDR1 ENHRY, CDR2 SYGVKD. This CDR3 is CAISEPGEKQYF. The CDR3 region has the DNA TGTGCCATCAGCGAACCAGGGGAGAAACAGTATTTT.

There are many counts of this clonotype. The CDR3: CASSEYYGYTF. The CDR3 coding sequence is TGTGCCAGCAGCGAGTACTATGGCTACACCTTC. The chain uses TRBV7-9 and TRBJ1-2; D is unclear. Trimming took off 5 bases at V and 3 bases at J, with 4 bases between the two ends. Germline lookup yields CDR1 SEHNR and CDR2 FQNEAQ (reference sequence). This CDR3 contains 11 residues.

This clonotype was counted at least ten times. The genes are TRBV30 and TRBJ1-3, with unresolved D. CDR1 is GTSNPN, CDR2 SVGIG, per germline (reference sequence). The CDR3 sequence is 13 residues long. V was cut by 1 base and J by 0 bases, with 4 bases left in between. The CDR3 loop reads CAWSETSGNTIYF. CDR3 DNA: TGTGCCTGGAGTGAGACCTCTGGAAACACCATATATTTT.

This clonotype was found a few times. This chain links TRBV12-3 or TRBV12-4 with TRBJ1-1, with 7 bases fitting TRBD1. The V gene end was trimmed by 9 bases and the J gene end by 4 bases; junction bases not matched to a gene: 8. This CDR3 contains 13 residues. CDR3 nucleotide sequence: TGTGCCAGTAATCTTGCAGGGGGCACTGAAGCTTTCTTT. Protein sequence: CASNLAGGTEAFF.